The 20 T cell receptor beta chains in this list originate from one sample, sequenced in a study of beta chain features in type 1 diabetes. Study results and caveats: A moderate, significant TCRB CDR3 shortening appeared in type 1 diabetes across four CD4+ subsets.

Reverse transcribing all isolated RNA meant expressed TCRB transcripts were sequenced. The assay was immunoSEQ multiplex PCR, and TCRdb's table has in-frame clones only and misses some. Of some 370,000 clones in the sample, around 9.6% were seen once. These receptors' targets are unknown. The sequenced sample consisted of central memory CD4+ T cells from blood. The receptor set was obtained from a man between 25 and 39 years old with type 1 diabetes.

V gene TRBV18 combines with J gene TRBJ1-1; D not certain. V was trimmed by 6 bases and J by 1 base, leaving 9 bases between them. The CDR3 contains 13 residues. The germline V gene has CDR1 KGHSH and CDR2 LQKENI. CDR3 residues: CASSLDGNTEAFF. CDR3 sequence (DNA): TGTGCCAGCTCCCTGGATGGGAACACTGAAGCTTTCTTT.

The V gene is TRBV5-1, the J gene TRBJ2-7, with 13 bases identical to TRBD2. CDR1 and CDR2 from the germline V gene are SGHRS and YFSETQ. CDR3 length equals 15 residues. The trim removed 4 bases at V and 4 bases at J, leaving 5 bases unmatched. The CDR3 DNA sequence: TGCGCCAGCAGCGCTAGGACTAGCGGGAGATACGAGCAGTACTTC. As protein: CASSARTSGRYEQYF.

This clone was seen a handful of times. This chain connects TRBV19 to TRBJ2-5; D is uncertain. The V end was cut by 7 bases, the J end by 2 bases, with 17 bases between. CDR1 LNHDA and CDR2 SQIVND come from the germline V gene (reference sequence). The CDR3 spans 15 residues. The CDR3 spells CASIGSDVLQETQYF. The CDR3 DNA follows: TGTGCCAGTATAGGTTCGGACGTGCTACAAGAGACCCAGTACTTC.

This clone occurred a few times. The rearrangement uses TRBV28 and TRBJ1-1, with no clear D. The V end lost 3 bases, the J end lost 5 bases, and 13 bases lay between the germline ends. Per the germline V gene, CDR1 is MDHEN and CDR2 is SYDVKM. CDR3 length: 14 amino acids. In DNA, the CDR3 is TGTGCCAGCAGTTTTGTAGGTGGGAGGACTGAAGCTTTCTTT. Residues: CASSFVGGRTEAFF.

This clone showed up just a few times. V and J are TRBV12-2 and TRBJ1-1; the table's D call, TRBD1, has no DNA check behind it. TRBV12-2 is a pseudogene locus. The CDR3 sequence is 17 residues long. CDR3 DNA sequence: TGTGCAAGTCGCTTTTCCAGGGGGACCTACCCGAACACTGAAGCTTTCTTT. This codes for CASRFSRGTYPNTEAFF.

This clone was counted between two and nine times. The CDR3 is CASSFESGTDSGNTIYF. CDR3 sequence (DNA): TGTGCCAGCAGCTTCGAATCCGGGACAGACTCTGGAAACACCATATATTTT. The chain recombines TRBV5-5 with TRBJ1-3, with 7 positions matching TRBD1. The germline gives CDR1 SGHKS, CDR2 YYEKEE (reference sequence). The CDR3 is made up of 17 amino acids. With 2 bases clipped from V and 0 bases from J, the junction kept 8 bases outside the gene matches.

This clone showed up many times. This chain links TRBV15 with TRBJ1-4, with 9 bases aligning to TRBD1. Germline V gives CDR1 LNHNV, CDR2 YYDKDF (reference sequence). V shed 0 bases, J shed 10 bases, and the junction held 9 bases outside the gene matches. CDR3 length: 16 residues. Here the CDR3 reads CATSRDGDRERSKLFF. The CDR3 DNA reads TGTGCCACCAGCAGAGATGGGGACAGGGAGAGGTCAAAACTGTTTTTT.

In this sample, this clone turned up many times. This chain's CDR3 is CASSPQQSEVGTEAFF. The CDR3 DNA reads as TGTGCCAGCTCACCCCAACAGTCAGAGGTCGGCACTGAAGCTTTCTTT. The V call is TRBV18, the J call TRBJ1-1; D is unresolved. CDR3 length equals 16 residues. V dropped 3 bases and J dropped 4 bases, with 18 bases sitting between them. The germline V gene has CDR1 KGHSH and CDR2 LQKENI.

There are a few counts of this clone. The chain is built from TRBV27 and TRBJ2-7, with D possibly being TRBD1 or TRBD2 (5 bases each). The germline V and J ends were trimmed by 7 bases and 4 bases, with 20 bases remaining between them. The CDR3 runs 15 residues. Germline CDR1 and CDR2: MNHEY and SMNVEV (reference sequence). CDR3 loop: CASTPGGGLRYEQYF. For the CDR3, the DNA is TGTGCCAGCACCCCCGGTGGGGGTTTGCGGTACGAGCAGTACTTC.

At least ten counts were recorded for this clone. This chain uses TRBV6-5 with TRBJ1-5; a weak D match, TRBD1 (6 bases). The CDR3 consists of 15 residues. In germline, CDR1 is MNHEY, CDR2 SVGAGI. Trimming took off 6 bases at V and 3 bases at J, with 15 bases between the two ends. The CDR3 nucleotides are TGTGCCAGCAGACCCGGGACACCCTCCAATCAGCCCCAGCATTTT. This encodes CASRPGTPSNQPQHF.

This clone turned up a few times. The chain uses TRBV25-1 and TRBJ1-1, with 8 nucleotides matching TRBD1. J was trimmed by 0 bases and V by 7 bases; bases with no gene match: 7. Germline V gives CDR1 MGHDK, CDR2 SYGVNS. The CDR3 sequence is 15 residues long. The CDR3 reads CASNRRQGMNTEAFF. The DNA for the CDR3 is TGTGCCAGCAACCGTCGACAGGGGATGAACACTGAAGCTTTCTTT. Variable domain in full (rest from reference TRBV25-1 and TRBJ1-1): EADIYQTPRYLVIGTGKKITLECSQTMGHDKMYWYQQDPGMELHLIHYSYGVNSTEKGDLSSESTVSRIRTEHFPLTLESARPSHTSQYLCASNRRQGMNTEAFFGQGTRLTVV.

The CDR3 DNA is TGTGCCACCAGCAGCGCCCCCGGGACAGGGGGTCTCCAGTACTTC. Translated: CATSSAPGTGGLQYF. V usage is TRBV15 and J usage is TRBJ2-5; TRBD1 aligns across 11 bases. The CDR3 loop spans 15 amino acids. V shed 3 bases and J 10 bases; nucleotides not matched to a gene: 10. The germline CDR1 and CDR2 sequences are LNHNV and YYDKDF (reference sequence). The full variable domain, rest sourced from reference TRBV15 and TRBJ2-5, is DAMVIQNPRYQVTQFGKPVTLSCSQTLNHNVMYWYQQKSSQAPKLLFHYYDKDFNNEADTPDNFQSRRPNTSFCFLDIRSPGLGDTAMYLCATSSAPGTGGLQYFGPGTRLLVL.

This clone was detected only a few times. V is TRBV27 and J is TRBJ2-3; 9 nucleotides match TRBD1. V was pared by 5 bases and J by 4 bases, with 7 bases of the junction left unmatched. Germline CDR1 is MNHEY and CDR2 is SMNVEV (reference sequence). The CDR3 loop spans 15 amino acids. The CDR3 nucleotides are TGTGCCAGCAGTCGGGCGACAGGGGGTCCAGATACGCAGTATTTT. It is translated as CASSRATGGPDTQYF.

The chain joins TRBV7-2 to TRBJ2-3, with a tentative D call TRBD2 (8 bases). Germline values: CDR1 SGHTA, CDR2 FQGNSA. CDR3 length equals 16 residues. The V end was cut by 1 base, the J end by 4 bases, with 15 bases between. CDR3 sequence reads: CASSLVTGGGPDTQYF. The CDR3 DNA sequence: TGTGCCAGCAGCTTAGTTACGGGAGGGGGCCCAGATACGCAGTATTTT.

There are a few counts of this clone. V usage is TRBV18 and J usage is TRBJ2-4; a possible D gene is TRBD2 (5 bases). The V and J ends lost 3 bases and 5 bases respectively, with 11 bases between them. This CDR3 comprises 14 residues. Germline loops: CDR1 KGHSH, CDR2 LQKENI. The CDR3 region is CASSPPGLENIQYF. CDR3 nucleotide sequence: TGTGCCAGCTCACCTCCAGGACTTGAAAACATTCAGTACTTC.

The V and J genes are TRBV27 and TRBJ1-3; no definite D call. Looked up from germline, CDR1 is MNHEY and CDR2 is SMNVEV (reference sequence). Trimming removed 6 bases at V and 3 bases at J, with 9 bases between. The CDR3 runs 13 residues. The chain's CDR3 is CASSSFIGNTIYF. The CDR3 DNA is TGTGCCAGCAGCTCTTTTATTGGAAACACCATATATTTT.

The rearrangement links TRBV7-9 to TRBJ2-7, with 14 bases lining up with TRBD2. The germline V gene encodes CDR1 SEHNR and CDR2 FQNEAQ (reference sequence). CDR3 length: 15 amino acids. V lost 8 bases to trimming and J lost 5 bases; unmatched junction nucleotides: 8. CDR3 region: CASVLTSGRANEQYF. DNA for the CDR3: TGTGCCAGCGTCCTGACTAGCGGGAGGGCCAACGAGCAGTACTTC.

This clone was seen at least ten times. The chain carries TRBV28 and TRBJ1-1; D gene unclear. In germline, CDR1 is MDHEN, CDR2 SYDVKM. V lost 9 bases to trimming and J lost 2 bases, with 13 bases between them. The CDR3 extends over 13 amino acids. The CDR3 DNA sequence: TGTGCCAGTCCTGACGCCGGAAACACTGAAGCTTTCTTT. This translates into CASPDAGNTEAFF.

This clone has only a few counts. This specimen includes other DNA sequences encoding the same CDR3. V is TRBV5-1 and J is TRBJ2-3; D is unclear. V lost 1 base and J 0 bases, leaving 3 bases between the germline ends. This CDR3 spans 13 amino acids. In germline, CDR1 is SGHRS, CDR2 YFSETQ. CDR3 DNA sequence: TGCGCCAGCAGCTTGCAGAGCACAGATACGCAGTATTTT. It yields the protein CASSLQSTDTQYF.

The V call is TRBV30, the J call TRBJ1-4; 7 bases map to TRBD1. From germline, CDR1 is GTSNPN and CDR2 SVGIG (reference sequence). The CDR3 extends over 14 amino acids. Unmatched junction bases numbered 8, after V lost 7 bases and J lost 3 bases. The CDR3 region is CAYLGGTANEKLFF. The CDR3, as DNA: TGTGCCTACCTAGGAGGGACAGCTAATGAAAAACTGTTTTTT.